The clone carrying this T cell receptor beta chain was counted a few times. What it binds is unknown. Primed by a sample-barcoded 5' primer and a J-beta primer mix, a second PCR proceeded for roughly 6 to 12 cycles. MiXCR was run by TCRdb on the 5' RACE reads, yielding one entry per CDR3 protein. The data contain hundreds of thousands of distinct CDR3 sequences, roughly 21% of them singletons. Unmatched junction bases numbered 6, after V lost 5 bases and J lost 4 bases. The CDR3 has 16 residues. CDR1 and CDR2 from the germline V gene are SGHTA and FQGNSA. The data were obtained in a study of blood T cells in healthy people across ages. Study-wide results and caveats: Age showed a roughly linear inverse relationship with TCR beta diversity per million T cells.

V usage is TRBV7-2 and J usage is TRBJ2-5; TRBD2 agrees at 14 bases. This receptor was taken from a man aged 70 or older in good health. Material: blood. CDR3 in DNA: TGTGCCAGCAGCGCCGCAGGGACTAGCGGGAGAGAGACCCAGTACTTC. Amino acids: CASSAAGTSGRETQYF.